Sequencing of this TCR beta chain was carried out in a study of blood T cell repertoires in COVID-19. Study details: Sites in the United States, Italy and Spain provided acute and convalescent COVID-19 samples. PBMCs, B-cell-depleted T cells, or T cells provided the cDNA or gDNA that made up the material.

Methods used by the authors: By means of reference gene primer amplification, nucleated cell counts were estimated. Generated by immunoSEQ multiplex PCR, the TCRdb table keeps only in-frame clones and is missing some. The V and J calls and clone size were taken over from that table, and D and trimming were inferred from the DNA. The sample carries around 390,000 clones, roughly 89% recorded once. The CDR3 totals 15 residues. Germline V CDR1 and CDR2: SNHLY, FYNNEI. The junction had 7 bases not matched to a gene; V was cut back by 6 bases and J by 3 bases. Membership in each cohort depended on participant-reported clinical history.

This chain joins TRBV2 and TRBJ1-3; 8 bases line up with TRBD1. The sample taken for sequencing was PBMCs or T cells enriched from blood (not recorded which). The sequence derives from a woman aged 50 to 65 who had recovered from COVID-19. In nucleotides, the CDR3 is TGTGCCAGCAGAGGTCAGGGGGCATTTGGAAACACCATATATTTT. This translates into CASRGQGAFGNTIYF.